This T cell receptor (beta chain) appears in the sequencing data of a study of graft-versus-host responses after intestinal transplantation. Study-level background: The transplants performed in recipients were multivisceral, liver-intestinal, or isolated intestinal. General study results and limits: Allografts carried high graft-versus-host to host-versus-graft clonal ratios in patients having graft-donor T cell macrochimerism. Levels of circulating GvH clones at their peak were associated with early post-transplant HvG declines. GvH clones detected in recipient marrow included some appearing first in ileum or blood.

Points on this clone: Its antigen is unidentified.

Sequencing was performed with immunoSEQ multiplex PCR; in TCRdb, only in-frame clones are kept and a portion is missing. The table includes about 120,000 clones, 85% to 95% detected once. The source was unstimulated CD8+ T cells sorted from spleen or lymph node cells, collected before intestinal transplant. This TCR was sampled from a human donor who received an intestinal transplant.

The CDR3 region has the DNA TGTGCCAGCAGCCCCTTAGGCACCGGGGAGCTGTTTTTT. Protein sequence: CASSPLGTGELFF. The chain combines TRBV9 with TRBJ2-2; D gene uncertain. V was pared by 4 bases and J by 4 bases, with 8 bases between. CDR1 and CDR2 (germline): SGDLS, YYNGEE. This CDR3 has 13 residues.